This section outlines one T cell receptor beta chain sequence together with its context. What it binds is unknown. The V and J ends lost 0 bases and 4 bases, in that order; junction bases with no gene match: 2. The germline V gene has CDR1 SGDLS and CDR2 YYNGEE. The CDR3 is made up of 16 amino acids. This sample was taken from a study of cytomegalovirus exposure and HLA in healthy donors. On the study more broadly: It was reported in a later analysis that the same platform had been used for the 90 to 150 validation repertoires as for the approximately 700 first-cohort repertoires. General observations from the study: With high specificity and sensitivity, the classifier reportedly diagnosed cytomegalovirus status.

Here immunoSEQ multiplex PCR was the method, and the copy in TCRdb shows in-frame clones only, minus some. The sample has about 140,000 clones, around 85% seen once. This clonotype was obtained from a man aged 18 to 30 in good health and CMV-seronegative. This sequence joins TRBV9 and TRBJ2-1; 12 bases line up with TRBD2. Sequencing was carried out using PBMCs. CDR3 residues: CASSVGLAGGYNEQFF. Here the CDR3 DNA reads TGTGCCAGCAGCGTAGGTCTAGCGGGGGGGTACAATGAGCAGTTCTTC.